The clone carrying this T cell receptor beta chain was observed a handful of times. Its target is not known. Trimming shortened V by 6 bases and J by 1 base, and 7 bases separated the two germline ends. The CDR3 is 12 residues long. Germline V gene lookup returns CDR1 SQVTM and CDR2 ANQGSEA. This sample is drawn from a study of shared clonotypes between healthy human individuals. Overall study: Plates per donor: three CD4 naive, three CD4 memory, two CD8 naive, one CD8 memory. Study findings and constraints: Investigators collected only blood, and repertoires in tissues likely differ.

Some clones are missing from TCRdb's copy, which holds only in-frame ones; the method was immunoSEQ multiplex PCR. The sample holds approximately 1,000,000 clones; around 82% are singletons and the top ten take approximately 0.56%. The origin of this receptor is a man aged 18 to 29 in good health. Some clones in this sample may be carry-over from other donors' samples. V gene TRBV29-1 combines with J gene TRBJ1-5; TRBD1 might be the D (5 bases). The sample consisted of memory CD4+ T cells from PBMCs. The subset here: CD45RA-negative fraction. The CDR3, as DNA: TGCAGCGTGTCAGGGAGCAATCAGCCCCAGCATTTT. This sequence encodes CSVSGSNQPQHF.